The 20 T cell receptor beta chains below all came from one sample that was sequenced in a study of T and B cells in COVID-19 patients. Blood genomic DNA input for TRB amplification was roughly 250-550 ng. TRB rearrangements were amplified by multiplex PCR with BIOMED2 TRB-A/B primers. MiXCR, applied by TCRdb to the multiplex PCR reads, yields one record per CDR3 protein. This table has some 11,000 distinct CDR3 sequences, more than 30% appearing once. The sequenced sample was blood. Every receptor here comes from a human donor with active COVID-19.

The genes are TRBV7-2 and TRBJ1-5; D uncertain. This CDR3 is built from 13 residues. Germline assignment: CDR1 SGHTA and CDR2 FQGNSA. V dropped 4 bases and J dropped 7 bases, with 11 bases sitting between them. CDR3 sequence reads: CASSSDTGQPQHF. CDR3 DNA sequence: TGTGCCAGCAGCTCTGACACCGGGCAGCCCCAGCATTTT.

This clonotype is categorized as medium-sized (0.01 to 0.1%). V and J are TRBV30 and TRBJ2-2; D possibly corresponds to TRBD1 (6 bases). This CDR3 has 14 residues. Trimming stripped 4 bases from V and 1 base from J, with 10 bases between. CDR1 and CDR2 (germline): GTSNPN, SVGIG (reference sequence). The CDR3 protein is CAWNRDKNTGELFF. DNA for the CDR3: TGTGCCTGGAACCGGGACAAGAACACCGGGGAGCTGTTTTTT. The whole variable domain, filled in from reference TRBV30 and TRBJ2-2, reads SQTIHQWPATLVQPVGSPLSLECTVEGTSNPNLYWYRQAAGRGLQLLFYSVGIGQISSEVPQNLSASRPQDRQFILSSKKLLLSDSGFYLCAWNRDKNTGELFFGEGSRLTVL.

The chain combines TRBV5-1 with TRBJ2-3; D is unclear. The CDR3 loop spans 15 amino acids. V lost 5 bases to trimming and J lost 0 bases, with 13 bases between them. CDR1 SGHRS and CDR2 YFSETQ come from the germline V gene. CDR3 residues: CASSENFASTDTQYF. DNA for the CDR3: TGCGCCAGCAGTGAGAACTTCGCTAGCACAGATACGCAGTATTTT.

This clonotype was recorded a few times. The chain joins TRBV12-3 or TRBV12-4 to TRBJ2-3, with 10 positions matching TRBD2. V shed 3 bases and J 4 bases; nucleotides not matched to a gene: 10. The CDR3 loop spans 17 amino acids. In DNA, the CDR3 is TGTGCCAGCAGTTTGCCTGGACTAGCGGCGAGGCCAGATACGCAGTATTTT. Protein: CASSLPGLAARPDTQYF.

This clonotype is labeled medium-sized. CDR3 region: CASRYGQGQANGGYTF. DNA of the CDR3: TGTGCCAGCAGATACGGCCAGGGACAGGCTAACGGTGGCTACACCTTC. J is TRBJ1-2 and V is TRBV27, with 8 bases lining up with TRBD1. Per the germline V gene, CDR1 is MNHEY and CDR2 is SMNVEV (reference sequence). This CDR3 comprises 16 residues. Trimming at V came to 6 bases and at J to 7 bases, leaving 16 bases not matched to a gene.

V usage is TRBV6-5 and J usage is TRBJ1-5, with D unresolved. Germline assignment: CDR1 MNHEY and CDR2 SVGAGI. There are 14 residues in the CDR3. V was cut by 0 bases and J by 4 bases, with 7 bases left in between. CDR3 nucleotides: TGTGCCAGCAGTTACTCTTCAGCTAATCAGCCCCAGCATTTT. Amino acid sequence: CASSYSSANQPQHF.

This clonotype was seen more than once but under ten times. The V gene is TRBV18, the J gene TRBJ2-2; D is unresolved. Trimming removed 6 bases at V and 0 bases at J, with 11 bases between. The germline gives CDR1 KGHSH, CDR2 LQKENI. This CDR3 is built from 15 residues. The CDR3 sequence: CASSFDITNTGELFF. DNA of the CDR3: TGTGCCAGCTCTTTCGACATTACGAACACCGGGGAGCTGTTTTTT.

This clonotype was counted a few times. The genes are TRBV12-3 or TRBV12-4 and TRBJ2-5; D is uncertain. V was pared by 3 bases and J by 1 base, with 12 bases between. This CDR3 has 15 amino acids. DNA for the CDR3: TGTGCCAGCAGTTTTAACCGCTACCCCCAAGAGACCCAGTACTTC. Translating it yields CASSFNRYPQETQYF.

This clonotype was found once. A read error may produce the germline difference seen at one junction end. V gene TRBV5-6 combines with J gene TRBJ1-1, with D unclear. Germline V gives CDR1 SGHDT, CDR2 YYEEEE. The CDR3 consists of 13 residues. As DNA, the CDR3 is TGTGCCAGCAGCTTTGAGGGTAACACTGGAGCTTTCTTT. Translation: CASSFEGNTGAFF.

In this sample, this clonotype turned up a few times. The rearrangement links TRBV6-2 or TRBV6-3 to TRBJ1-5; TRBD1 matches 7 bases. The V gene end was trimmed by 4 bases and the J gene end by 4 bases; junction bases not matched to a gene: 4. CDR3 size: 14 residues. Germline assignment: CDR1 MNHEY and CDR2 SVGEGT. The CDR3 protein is CASSSRGGNQPQHF. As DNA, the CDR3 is TGTGCCAGCAGTTCCAGGGGGGGGAATCAGCCCCAGCATTTT.

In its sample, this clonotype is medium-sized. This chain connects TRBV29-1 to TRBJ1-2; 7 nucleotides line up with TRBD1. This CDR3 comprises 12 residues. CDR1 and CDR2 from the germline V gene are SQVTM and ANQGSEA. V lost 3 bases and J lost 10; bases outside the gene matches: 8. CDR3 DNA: TGCAGCGTTGACCCCGGACAGGTCTACTACACCTTC. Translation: CSVDPGQVYYTF. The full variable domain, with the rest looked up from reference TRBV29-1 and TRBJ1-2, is SAVISQKPSRDICQRGTSLTIQCQVDSQVTMMFWYRQQPGQSLTLIATANQGSEATYESGFVIDKFPISRPNLTFSTLTVSNMSPEDSSIYLCSVDPGQVYYTFGSGTRLTVV.

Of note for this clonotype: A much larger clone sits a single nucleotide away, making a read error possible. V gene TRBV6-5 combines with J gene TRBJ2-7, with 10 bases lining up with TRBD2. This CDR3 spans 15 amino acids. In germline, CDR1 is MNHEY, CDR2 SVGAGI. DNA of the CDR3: TGTGCCGGCAGCCAAGCGGGGGGGAGCACCTACGAGCAGTACTTC. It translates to CAGSQAGGSTYEQYF.

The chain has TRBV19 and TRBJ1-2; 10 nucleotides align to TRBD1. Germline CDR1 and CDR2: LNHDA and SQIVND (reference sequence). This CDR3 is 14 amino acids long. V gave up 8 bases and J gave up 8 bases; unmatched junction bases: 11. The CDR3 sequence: CASHRDRGIGGYTF. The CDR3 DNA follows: TGTGCCAGTCACCGGGACAGGGGAATAGGCGGCTACACCTTC.

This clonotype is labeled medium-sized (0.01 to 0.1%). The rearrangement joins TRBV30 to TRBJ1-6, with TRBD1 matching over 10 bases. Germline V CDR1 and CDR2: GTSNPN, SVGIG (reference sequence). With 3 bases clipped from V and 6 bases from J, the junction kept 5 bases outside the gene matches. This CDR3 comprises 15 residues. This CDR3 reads CAWSRGDRGNSPLHF. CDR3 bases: TGTGCCTGGAGCCGGGGGGACAGGGGTAATTCACCCCTCCACTTT.

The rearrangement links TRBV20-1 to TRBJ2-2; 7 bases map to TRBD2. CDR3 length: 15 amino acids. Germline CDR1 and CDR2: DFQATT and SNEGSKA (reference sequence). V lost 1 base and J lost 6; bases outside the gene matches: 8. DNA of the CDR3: TGCAGTGCTAGAGGGGCGGGGGTAGTTTCCGGGGAGCTGTTTTTT. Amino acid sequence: CSARGAGVVSGELFF.

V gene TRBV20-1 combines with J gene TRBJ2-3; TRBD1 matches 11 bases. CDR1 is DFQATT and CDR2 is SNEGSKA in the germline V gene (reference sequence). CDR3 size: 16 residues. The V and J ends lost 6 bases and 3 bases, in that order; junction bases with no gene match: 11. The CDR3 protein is CSAIALGDRGTDTQYF. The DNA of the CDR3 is TGCAGTGCCATAGCTCTCGGGGACAGGGGGACAGATACGCAGTATTTT.

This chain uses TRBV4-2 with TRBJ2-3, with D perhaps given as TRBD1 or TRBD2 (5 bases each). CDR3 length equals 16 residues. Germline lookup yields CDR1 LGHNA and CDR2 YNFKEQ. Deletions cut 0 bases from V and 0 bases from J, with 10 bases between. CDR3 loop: CASSQDGDPSTDTQYF. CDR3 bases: TGTGCCAGCAGCCAAGATGGGGACCCTAGCACAGATACGCAGTATTTT.

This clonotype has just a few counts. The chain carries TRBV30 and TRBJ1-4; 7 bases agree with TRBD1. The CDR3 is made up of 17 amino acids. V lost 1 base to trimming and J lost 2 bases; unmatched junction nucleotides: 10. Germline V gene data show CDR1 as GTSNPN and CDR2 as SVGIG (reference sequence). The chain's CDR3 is CAWSEGAGGLTNEKLFF. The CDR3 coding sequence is TGTGCCTGGAGTGAAGGGGCAGGGGGGCTTACTAATGAAAAACTGTTTTTT.

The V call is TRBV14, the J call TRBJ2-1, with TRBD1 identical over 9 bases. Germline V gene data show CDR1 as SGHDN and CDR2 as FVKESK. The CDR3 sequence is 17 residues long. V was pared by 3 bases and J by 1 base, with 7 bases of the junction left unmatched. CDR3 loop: CASSQTRDRVSYNEQFF. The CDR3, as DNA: TGTGCCAGCAGCCAGACACGGGACAGGGTGTCCTACAATGAGCAGTTCTTC. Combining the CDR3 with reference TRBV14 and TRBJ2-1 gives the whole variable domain EAGVTQFPSHSVIEKGQTVTLRCDPISGHDNLYWYRRVMGKEIKFLLHFVKESKQDESGMPNNRFLAERTGGTYSTLKVQPAELEDSGVYFCASSQTRDRVSYNEQFFGPGTRLTVL.

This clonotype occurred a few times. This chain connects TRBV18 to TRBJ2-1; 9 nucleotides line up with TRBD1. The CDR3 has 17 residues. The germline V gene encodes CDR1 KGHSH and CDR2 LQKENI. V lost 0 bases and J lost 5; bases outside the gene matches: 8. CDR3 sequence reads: CASSPPRQGGGNNEQFF. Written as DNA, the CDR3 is TGTGCCAGCTCACCACCCCGACAGGGGGGGGGTAACAATGAGCAGTTCTTC.